Reported below is one TCR beta chain. Which antigen it targets is not known. Base qualities are missing; no much larger clone stands one base away. Ficoll-Paque density gradient centrifugation was the method used to isolate PBMCs. The CDR3 goes from the cysteine to the phenylalanine over 14 residues. The CDR3 DNA has 42 bases and is translated from base 1. V gives up 8 bases and J gives up 5 bases, and the segment between their germline ends measures 18 bases. The germline V gene supplies CDR1 MNHEY and CDR2 SVGEGT. Data came from an Illumina NovaSeq 6000. cDNA libraries for TCRalpha and TCRbeta were prepared by 5'RACE using constant-segment primers, with sample barcodes and unique molecular identifiers added. Trizol reagent was used to extract RNA from every sample. Libraries were amplified in two PCR steps, with a second sample barcode and Illumina TruSeq adapters added in the second step. Sequencing of libraries was performed on an Illumina NovaSeq with 2 x 150 bp paired-end reads. In the authors' own workflow: Demultiplexing of reads and collapsing into UMI-guided consensus sequences were performed with migec v1.2.7. With mixcr v2.1.11, UMI consensuses were aligned to TRA and TRB V and J templates and assembled into clonotypes. A clonotype was counted as expanded or contracted only when both edgeR and NoisET called the clonotype significant, with the noise models trained on biological replicates. For edgeR calls, the thresholds were a false discovery rate-adjusted p below 0.01 and a log2 fold-change of 1. As an exploratory analysis of dynamics, PCA with hierarchical clustering was applied to max-normalized trajectories of the 1000 most abundant clonotypes. Each responding clone was given a CD4 or CD8 phenotype based on the CD4+ and CD8+ repertoires, which had been sequenced separately. The public reads were reanalyzed by TCRdb: fastp trimming at Q25, MiXCR alignment, in-frame beta chains only. Merged by CDR3 protein, the rows form single entries marked with the most common genes and DNA. TCRdb assigned the V and J calls; the authors' analysis was not used. This sample has roughly 320,000 distinct CDR3 sequences in its table, and 28% of those were observed once. Clones ranked in the top ten supply approximately 13% of the sample.

These data are taken from a study of T-cell memory formation after mild COVID-19 (dated by TCRdb to the early 2020s). Broadly, across the study: TCR sequence clusters from the two donors were largely donor specific. In a couple of donors, T-cell clones that expanded and contracted after mild COVID-19 were tracked by sequencing TCRalpha and TCRbeta repertoires over time. Two young, previously healthy adult volunteers made up the cohort, one male and one female.

Study-level results and caveats: Some responding clones were detected in pre-infection memory, which suggested that pre-existing cross-reactive memory T cells had joined the SARS-CoV-2 response. Whether the second-wave clones peaking on day 37 were SARS-CoV-2 specific was not confirmed. Contracting CD4+ clones appeared mostly in the CM and EM memory subsets, whereas CD8+ clones were enriched in EMRA. Balanced CD4/CD8 phenotypes were observed for clones contracting from day 15 to 85, whereas a bias towards CD4+ was observed for a second wave of clones expanding from day 15 to 37. The study covered only two mild cases, and larger cohorts including severe cases with pre-infection samples were considered necessary.

This receptor was obtained from an adult woman who had mild COVID-19 (a few samples of this study predate the infection). The sample titles of this study are shuffled in the database, so cell type and time point are left out; the donor was told from shared clones. This sequence uses TRBV6-2 or TRBV6-3 and TRBJ1-1; the D gene remains uncertain. Sequencing was carried out using PBMCs or a T cell subset sorted from them (not recorded which). The sequence in DNA is TGTGCCAGCGACCTCGGGGATGCACGGACTGAAGCTTTCTTT. Its protein reads: CASDLGDARTEAFF.